Listed below are T cell receptor beta chains from one sample, sequenced in a study of long-term antiretroviral therapy in people with HIV. This table comes from immunoSEQ multiplex PCR, and its TCRdb copy is limited to in-frame clones, with some not included. Of about 18,000 clones in the sample, approximately 78% were seen once. Sequencing used unsorted PBMCs, obtained 0.6 years after starting antiretroviral therapy. The receptors here all came from a woman aged 18-29 years with HIV. CDR3s include the opening cysteine and the closing phenylalanine or tryptophan. Each record gives: clone size, V gene, D gene, J gene, CDR3 protein, CDR3 DNA. D genes are given only for firm matches. For some rows the clone size is stated as once, few or many, or as a class when expanded; others skip it.

>once|TRBV5-1|TRBD1|TRBJ1-2
CASSNLTGGNYGYTF
TGCGCCAGCAGCAATCTAACAGGGGGCAACTATGGCTACACCTTC
>-|TRBV5-1|-|TRBJ2-2
CASSLASVSRNTGELFF
TGCGCCAGCAGCTTGGCTAGTGTCTCCAGGAACACCGGGGAGCTGTTTTTT
>-|TRBV30|-|TRBJ1-1
CAWGRRTIAEAFF
TGTGCCTGGGGACGGCGAACCATCGCTGAAGCTTTCTTT
>-|TRBV15|-|TRBJ1-1
CATSRGGATEAFF
TGTGCCACCAGCAGAGGCGGAGCCACTGAAGCTTTCTTT
>once|TRBV6-1|-|TRBJ2-2
CASKGGGVNTGELFF
TGTGCCAGCAAGGGAGGGGGAGTGAACACCGGGGAGCTGTTTTTT
>-|TRBV2|-|TRBJ2-7
CASSVVGVYEQYF
TGTGCCAGCAGTGTAGTCGGGGTTTACGAGCAGTACTTC
>few|TRBV28|-|TRBJ1-1
CASSLLNTEAFF
TGTGCCAGCAGTCTGCTGAACACTGAAGCTTTCTTT
>once|TRBV5-6|TRBD1|TRBJ1-4
CASSRQGGGKKLFF
TGTGCCAGCAGCAGGCAGGGGGGAGGTAAAAAACTGTTTTTT
>-|TRBV4-3|-|TRBJ1-5
CASSQELTAYSNQPQHF
TGCGCCAGCAGCCAAGAATTAACAGCCTATAGCAATCAGCCCCAGCATTTT
>once|TRBV4-1|TRBD2|TRBJ2-1
CASSLERDLSYNEQFF
TGCGCCAGCAGCCTAGAGCGGGATCTTTCCTACAATGAGCAGTTCTTC
>once|TRBV6-4|-|TRBJ1-1
CASSAQGNTEAFF
TGTGCCAGCAGTGCCCAGGGTAACACTGAAGCTTTCTTT
>-|TRBV6-5|-|TRBJ1-1
CASGLWTEAFF
TGTGCCAGCGGCCTTTGGACTGAAGCTTTCTTT
>-|TRBV6-4|-|TRBJ2-3
CASSDRGMADTQYF
TGTGCCAGCAGTGACCGGGGGATGGCAGATACGCAGTATTTT
>-|TRBV10-2|TRBD1|TRBJ1-3
CASSSSGGGNTIYF
TGCGCCAGCAGCTCGTCAGGGGGTGGAAACACCATATATTTT
>-|TRBV7-9|TRBD1|TRBJ1-2
CASSLGDRGNSGYTF
TGTGCCAGCAGCTTAGGGGACAGGGGGAATAGTGGCTACACCTTC
>-|TRBV5-1|TRBD1|TRBJ1-1
CASSVTGGEGTEAFF
TGCGCCAGCAGCGTAACAGGGGGCGAGGGCACTGAAGCTTTCTTT
>-|TRBV19|-|TRBJ2-7
CASSMIPDEQYF
TGTGCCAGTAGTATGATACCGGACGAGCAGTACTTC
>-|TRBV5-6|-|TRBJ2-1
CASSLIRGEQFF
TGTGCCAGCAGCTTGATACGGGGTGAGCAGTTCTTC
>-|TRBV4-1|-|TRBJ2-2
CASSQVDMGVRAGELFF
TGCGCCAGCAGCCAAGTTGATATGGGAGTCCGAGCCGGGGAGCTGTTTTTT
>few|TRBV7-2|TRBD2|TRBJ2-7
CASSLTPGLASEQYF
TGTGCCAGCAGCTTAACCCCGGGACTAGCGTCCGAGCAGTACTTC
>-|TRBV27|-|TRBJ1-2
CASSTSTGAFYGYTF
-
>-|TRBV5-1|TRBD1|TRBJ2-7
CASSAVALTGETYEQYF
TGCGCCAGCAGCGCAGTGGCCCTTACAGGGGAAACCTACGAGCAGTACTTC